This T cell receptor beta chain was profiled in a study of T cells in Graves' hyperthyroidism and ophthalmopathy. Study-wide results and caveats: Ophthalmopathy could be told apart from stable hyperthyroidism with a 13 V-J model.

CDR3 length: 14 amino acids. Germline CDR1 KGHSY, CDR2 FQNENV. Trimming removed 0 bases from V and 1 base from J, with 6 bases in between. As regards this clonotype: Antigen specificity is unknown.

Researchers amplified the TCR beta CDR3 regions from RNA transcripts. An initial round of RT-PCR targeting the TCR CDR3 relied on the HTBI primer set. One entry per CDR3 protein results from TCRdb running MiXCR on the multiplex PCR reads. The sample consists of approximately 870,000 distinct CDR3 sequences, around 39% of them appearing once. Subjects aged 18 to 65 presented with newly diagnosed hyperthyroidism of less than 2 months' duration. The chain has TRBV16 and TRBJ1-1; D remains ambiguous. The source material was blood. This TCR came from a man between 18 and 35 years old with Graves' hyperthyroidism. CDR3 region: CASSQSVPNTEAFF. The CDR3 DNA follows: TGTGCCAGCAGCCAATCAGTACCGAACACTGAAGCTTTCTTT.